The source of this T cell receptor beta chain is a study of T cell responses to AZD1222 COVID-19 vaccine. Study-level points and caveats: White British people made up most donors, females outnumbered males, and clonal diversity was possibly underestimated. Spike-specific TCRs gained breadth and depth after people received two AZD1222 doses. Only a handful of AZD1222 recipients tested seropositive at baseline.

The assay was immunoSEQ multiplex PCR, and TCRdb's table has in-frame clones only and misses some. Of 150,000 or so clones listed, approximately 91% are singletons. V lost 5 bases, J lost 4 bases, and 11 bases lay in between. The germline V gene encodes CDR1 MNHEY and CDR2 SMNVEV (reference sequence). This CDR3 region has 13 residues. Investigators merged groups given second doses at roughly 4 or roughly 12 weeks. A note on this clone: Its antigen remains unknown.

Specimen: peripheral blood, collected 28 days after the second AZD1222 dose. This TCR came from an adult who received the AZD1222 COVID-19 vaccine. V gene TRBV27 combines with J gene TRBJ1-1; D unresolved. The CDR3 reads CASSPVTLTEAFF. For the CDR3, the DNA is TGTGCCAGCAGTCCCGTTACGCTCACTGAAGCTTTCTTT.